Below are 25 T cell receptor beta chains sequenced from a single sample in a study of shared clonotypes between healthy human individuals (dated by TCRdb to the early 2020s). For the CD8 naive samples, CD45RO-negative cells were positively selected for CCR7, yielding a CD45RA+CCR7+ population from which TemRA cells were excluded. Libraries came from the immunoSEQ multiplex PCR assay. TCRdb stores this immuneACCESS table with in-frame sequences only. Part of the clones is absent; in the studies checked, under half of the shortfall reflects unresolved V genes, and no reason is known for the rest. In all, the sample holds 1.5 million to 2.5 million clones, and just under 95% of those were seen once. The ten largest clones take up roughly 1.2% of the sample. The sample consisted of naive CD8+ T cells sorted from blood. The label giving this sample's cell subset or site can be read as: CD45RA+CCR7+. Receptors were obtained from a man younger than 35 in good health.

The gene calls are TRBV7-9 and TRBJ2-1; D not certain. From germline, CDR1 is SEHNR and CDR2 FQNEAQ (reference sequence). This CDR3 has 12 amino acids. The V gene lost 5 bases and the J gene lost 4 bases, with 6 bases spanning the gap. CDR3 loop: CASSRWYNEQFF. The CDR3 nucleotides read TGTGCCAGCAGCCGTTGGTACAATGAGCAGTTCTTC. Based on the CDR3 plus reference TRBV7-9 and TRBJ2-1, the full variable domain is DTGVSQNPRHKITKRGQNVTFRCDPISEHNRLYWYRQTLGQGPEFLTYFQNEAQLEKSRLLSDRFSAERPKGSFSTLEIQRTEQGDSAMYLCASSRWYNEQFFGPGTRLTVL.

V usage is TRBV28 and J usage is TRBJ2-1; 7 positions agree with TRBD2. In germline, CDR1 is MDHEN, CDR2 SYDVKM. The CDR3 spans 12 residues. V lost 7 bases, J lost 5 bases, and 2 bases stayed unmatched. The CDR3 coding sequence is TGTGCCAGCAAGGCGGGGGACAATGAGCAGTTCTTC. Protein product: CASKAGDNEQFF. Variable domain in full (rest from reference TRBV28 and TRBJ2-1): DVKVTQSSRYLVKRTGEKVFLECVQDMDHENMFWYRQDPGLGLRLIYFSYDVKMKEKGDIPEGYSVSREKKERFSLILESASTNQTSMYLCASKAGDNEQFFGPGTRLTVL.

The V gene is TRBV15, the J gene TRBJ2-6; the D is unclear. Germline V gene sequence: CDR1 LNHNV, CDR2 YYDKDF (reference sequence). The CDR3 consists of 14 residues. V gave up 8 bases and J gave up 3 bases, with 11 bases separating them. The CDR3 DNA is TGTGCCACCGAAAGTTTGTATGGGGCCAACGTCCTGACTTTC. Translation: CATESLYGANVLTF. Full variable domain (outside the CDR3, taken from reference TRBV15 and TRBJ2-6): DAMVIQNPRYQVTQFGKPVTLSCSQTLNHNVMYWYQQKSSQAPKLLFHYYDKDFNNEADTPDNFQSRRPNTSFCFLDIRSPGLGDTAMYLCATESLYGANVLTFGAGSRLTVL.

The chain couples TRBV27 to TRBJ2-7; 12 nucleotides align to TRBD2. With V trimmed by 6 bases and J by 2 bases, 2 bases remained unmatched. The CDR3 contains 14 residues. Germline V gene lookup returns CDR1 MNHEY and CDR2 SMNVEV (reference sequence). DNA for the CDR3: TGTGCCAGCAGCGGACTAGCGGGGCCCTACGAGCAGTACTTC. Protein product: CASSGLAGPYEQYF.

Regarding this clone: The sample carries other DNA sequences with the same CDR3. CDR3 nucleotides: TGCGCCAGCAGCTGGGACTTTTACGAGCAGTACTTC. This sequence encodes CASSWDFYEQYF. The V call is TRBV5-1, the J call TRBJ2-7; TRBD2 is a possible D gene (6 bases). Per germline, CDR1 SGHRS and CDR2 YFSETQ. Trimming removed 3 bases from V and 4 bases from J, with 8 bases in between. This CDR3 spans 12 amino acids.

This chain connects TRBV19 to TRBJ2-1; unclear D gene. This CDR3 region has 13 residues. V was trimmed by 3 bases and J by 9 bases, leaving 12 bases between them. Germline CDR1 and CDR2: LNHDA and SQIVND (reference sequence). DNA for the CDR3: TGTGCCAGTAGTATTGGGGTGATATTTGAGCAGTTCTTC. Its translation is CASSIGVIFEQFF.

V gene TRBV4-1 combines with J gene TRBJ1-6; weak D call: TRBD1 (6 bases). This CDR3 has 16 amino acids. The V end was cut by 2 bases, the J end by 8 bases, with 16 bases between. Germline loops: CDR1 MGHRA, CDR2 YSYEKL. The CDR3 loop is CASSQYPGRGDSPLHF. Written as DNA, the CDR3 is TGCGCCAGCAGCCAATATCCAGGCAGGGGTGATTCACCCCTCCACTTT.

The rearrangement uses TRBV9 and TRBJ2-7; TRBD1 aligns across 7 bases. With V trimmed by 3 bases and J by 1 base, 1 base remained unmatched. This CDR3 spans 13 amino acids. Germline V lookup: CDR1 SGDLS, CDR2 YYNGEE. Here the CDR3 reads CASSEGQSYEQYF. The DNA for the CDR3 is TGTGCCAGCAGCGAGGGACAGTCCTACGAGCAGTACTTC.

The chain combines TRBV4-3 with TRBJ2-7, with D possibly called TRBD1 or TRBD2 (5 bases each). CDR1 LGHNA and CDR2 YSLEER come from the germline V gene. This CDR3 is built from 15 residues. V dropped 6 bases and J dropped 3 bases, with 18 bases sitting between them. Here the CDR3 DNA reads TGCGCCAGCAGTACCGGGGCCTCCTCTTACTACGAGCAGTACTTC. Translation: CASSTGASSYYEQYF.

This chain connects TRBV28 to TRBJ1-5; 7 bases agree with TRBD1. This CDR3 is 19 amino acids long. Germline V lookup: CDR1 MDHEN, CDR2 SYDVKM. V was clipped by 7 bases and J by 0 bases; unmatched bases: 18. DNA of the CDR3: TGTGCCAGCACCCACATCGAGGGGACAGAGTTATATAGCAATCAGCCCCAGCATTTT. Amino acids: CASTHIEGTELYSNQPQHF.

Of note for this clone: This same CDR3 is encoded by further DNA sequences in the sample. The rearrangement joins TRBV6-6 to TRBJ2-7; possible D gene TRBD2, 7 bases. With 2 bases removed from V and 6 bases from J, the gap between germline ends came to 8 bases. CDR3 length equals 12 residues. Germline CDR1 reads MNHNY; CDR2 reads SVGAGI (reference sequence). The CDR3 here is CASSYRGGEQYF. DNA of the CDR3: TGTGCCAGCAGTTACAGGGGGGGCGAGCAGTACTTC.

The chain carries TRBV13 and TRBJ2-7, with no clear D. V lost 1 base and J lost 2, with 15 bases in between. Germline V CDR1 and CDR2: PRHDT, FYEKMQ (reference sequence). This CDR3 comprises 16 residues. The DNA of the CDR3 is TGTGCCAGCAGCTTAGCTCCAATTTCGGGTACCTACGAGCAGTACTTC. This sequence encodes CASSLAPISGTYEQYF.

CDR3 coding DNA: TGTGCCAGCAGTGACATCGGGGAGCTGTTTTTT. Its translation is CASSDIGELFF. This chain connects TRBV6-1 to TRBJ2-2; no clear D gene. Germline CDR1 and CDR2: MNHNS and SASEGT. The V end lost 3 bases, the J end lost 7 bases, and 3 bases lay between the germline ends. The CDR3 totals 11 residues.

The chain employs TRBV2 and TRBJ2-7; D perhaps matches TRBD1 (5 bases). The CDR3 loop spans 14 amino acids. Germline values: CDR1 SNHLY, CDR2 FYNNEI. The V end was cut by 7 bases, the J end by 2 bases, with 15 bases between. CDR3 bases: TGTGCCAGCACAGAATGGCAGGGAACCTACGAGCAGTACTTC. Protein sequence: CASTEWQGTYEQYF. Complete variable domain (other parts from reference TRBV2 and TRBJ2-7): EPEVTQTPSHQVTQMGQEVILRCVPISNHLYFYWYRQILGQKVEFLVSFYNNEISEKSEIFDDQFSVERPDGSNFTLKIRSTKLEDSAMYFCASTEWQGTYEQYFGPGTRLTVT.

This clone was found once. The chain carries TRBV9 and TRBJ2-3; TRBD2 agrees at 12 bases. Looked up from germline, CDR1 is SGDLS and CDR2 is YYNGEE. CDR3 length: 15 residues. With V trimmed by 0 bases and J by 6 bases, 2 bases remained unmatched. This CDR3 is CASSVDTSGGDTQYF. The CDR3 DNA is TGTGCCAGCAGCGTAGACACTAGCGGGGGGGATACGCAGTATTTT.

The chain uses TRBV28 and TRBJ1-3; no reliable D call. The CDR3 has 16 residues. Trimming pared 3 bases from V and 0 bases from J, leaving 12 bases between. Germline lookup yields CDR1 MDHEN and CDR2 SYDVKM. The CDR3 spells CASSLKGPASGNTIYF. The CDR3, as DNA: TGTGCCAGCAGTTTGAAAGGACCCGCCTCTGGAAACACCATATATTTT.

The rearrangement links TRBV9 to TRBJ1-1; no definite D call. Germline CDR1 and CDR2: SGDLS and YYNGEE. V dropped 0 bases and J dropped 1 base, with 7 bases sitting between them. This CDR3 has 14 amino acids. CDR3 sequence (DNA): TGTGCCAGCAGCGTAGACTCAGAGAACACTGAAGCTTTCTTT. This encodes CASSVDSENTEAFF.

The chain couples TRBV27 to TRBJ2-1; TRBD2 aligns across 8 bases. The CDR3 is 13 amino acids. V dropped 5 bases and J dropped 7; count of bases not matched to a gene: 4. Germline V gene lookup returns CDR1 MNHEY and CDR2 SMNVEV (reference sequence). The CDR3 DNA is TGTGCCAGCAGTCGGGGGGGTAGTAATGAGCAGTTCTTC. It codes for CASSRGGSNEQFF.

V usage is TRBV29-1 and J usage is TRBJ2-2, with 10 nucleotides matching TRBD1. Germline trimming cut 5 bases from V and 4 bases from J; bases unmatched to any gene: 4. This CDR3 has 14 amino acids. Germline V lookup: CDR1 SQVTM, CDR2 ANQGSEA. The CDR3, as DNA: TGCAGCGTTCCGGGACAGGGGATCACCGGGGAGCTGTTTTTT. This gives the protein CSVPGQGITGELFF.

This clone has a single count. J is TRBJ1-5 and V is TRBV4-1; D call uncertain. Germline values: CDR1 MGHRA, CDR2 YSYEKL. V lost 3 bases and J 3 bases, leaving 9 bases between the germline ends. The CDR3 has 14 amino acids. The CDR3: CASSQLPVNQPQHF. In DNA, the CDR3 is TGCGCCAGCAGCCAGCTGCCCGTCAATCAGCCCCAGCATTTT.

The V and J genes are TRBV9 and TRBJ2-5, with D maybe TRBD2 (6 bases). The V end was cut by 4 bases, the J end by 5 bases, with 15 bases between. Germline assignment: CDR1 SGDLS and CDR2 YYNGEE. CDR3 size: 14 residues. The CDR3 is CASSLEGRWETQYF. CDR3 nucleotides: TGTGCCAGCAGCCTGGAGGGGAGGTGGGAGACCCAGTACTTC.

DNA for the CDR3: TGTGCCAGCAGCGCCACAGGGGGCGCTCGGGACGAGCAGTACTTC. It is translated as CASSATGGARDEQYF. The V gene is TRBV11-2, the J gene TRBJ2-7, with TRBD1 identical over 9 bases. CDR3 length: 15 residues. CDR1 and CDR2 (germline): SGHAT, FQNNGV. The junction had 10 bases not matched to a gene; V was cut back by 5 bases and J by 5 bases.

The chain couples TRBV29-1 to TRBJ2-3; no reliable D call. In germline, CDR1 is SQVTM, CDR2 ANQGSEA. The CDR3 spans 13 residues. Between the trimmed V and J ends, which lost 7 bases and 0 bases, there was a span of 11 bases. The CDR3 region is CSATALSTDTQYF. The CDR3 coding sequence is TGCAGCGCCACTGCATTAAGCACAGATACGCAGTATTTT.

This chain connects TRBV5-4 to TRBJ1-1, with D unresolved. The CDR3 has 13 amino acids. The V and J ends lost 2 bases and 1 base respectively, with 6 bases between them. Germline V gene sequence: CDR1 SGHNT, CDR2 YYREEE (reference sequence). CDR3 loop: CASSFMGNTEAFF. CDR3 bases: TGTGCCAGCAGCTTTATGGGGAACACTGAAGCTTTCTTT.

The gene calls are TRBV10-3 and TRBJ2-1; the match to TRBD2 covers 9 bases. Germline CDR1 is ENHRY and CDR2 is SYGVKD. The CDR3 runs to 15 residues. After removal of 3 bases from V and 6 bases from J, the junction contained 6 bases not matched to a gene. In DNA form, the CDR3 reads TGTGCCATCAGTGAATGGCTAGCGGGGCCCAATGAGCAGTTCTTC. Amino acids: CAISEWLAGPNEQFF.